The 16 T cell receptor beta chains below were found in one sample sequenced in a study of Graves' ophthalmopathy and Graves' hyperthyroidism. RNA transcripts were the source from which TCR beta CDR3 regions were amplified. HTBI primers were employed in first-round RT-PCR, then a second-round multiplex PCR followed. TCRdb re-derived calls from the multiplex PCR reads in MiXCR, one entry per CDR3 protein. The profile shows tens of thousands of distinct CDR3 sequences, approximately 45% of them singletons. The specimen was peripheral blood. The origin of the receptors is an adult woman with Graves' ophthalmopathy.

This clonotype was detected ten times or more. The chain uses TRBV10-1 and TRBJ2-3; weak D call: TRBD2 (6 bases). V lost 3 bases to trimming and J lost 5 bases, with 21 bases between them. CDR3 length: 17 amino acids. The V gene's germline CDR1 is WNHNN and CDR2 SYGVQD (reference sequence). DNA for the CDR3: TGCGCCAGCAGTGACCACACGGGGACTCACATTGGAGATACGCAGTATTTT. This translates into CASSDHTGTHIGDTQYF.

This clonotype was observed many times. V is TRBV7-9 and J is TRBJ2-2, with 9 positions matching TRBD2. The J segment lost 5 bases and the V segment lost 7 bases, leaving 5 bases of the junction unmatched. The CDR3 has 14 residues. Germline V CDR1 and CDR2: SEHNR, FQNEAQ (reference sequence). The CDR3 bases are TGTGCCAGCACCCGACTAGCGGCAACCGGGGAGCTGTTTTTT. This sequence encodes CASTRLAATGELFF.

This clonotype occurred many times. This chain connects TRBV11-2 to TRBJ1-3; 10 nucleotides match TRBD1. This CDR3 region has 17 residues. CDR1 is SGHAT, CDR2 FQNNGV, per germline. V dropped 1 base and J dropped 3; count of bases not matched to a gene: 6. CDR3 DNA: TGTGCCAGCAGCTTAGGACAGGGGGCCGGTTTTGGAAACACCATATATTTT. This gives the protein CASSLGQGAGFGNTIYF.

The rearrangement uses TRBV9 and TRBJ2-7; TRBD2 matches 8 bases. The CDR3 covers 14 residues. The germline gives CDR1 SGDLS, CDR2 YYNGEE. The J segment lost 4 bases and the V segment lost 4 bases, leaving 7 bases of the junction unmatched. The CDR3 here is CASSPGLAGYEQYF. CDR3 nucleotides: TGTGCCAGCAGCCCCGGACTAGCCGGATACGAGCAGTACTTC.

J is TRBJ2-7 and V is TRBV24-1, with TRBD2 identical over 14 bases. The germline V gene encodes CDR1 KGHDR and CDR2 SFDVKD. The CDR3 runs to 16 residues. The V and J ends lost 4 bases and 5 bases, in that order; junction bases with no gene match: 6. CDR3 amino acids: CATSEPGLAGDDEQYF. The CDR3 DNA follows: TGTGCCACCAGTGAGCCGGGACTAGCGGGAGACGACGAGCAGTACTTC.

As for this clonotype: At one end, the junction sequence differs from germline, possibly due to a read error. CDR3 sequence: CASSFRSDERYF. The CDR3 nucleotides are TGTGCCAGCAGCTTTAGGAGCGACGAGCGGTACTTC. This chain uses TRBV13 with TRBJ2-7; D remains unclear. Germline CDR1 PRHDT, CDR2 FYEKMQ (reference sequence). The length of the CDR3 is 12 residues.

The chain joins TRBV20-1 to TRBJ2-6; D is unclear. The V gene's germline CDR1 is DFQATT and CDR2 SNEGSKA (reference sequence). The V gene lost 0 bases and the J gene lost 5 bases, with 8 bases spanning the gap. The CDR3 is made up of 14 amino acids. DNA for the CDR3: TGCAGTGCTAGAGATGCGTCGAGGGCCAACGTCCTGACTTTC. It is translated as CSARDASRANVLTF.

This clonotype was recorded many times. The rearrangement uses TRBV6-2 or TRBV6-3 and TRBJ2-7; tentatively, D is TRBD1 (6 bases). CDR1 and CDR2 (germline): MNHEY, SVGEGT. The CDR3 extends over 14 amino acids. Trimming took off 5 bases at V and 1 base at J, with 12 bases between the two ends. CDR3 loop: CASSRTDNSYEQYF. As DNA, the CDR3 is TGTGCCAGCAGTCGGACAGACAATTCCTACGAGCAGTACTTC.

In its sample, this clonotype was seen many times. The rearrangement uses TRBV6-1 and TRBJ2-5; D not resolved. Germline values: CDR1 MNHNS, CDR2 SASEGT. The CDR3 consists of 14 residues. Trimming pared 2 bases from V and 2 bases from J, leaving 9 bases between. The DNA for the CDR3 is TGTGCCAGCAGTGAATCTGTCCAACAAGAGACCCAGTACTTC. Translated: CASSESVQQETQYF.

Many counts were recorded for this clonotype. CDR3 sequence reads: CASSYAGPYEQYF. The CDR3 nucleotides read TGTGCCAGCAGTTACGCAGGGCCCTACGAGCAGTACTTC. The V gene is TRBV6-5, the J gene TRBJ2-7; D may be TRBD1 (5 bases). From germline, CDR1 is MNHEY and CDR2 SVGAGI. V dropped 2 bases and J dropped 2 bases, with 7 bases sitting between them. The CDR3 loop spans 13 amino acids.

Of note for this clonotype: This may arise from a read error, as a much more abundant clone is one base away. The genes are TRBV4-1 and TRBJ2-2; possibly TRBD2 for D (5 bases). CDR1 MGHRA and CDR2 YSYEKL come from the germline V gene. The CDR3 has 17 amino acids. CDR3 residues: CASSQPPARARTGELLF. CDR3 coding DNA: TGCGCCAGCAGCCAACCCCCGGCGAGGGCAAGGACCGGGGAGCTGCTTTTT.

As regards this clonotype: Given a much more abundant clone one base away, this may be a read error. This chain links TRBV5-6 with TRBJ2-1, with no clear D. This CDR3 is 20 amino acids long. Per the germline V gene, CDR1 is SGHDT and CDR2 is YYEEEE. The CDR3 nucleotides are TGTGCCAGCAGCTTGGCCGTCTTCTCGTTAGCTGCTGAATCCTACAATGAGCAGTCCTTC. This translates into CASSLAVFSLAAESYNEQSF. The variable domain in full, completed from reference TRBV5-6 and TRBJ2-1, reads DAGVTQSPTHLIKTRGQQVTLRCSPKSGHDTVSWYQQALGQGPQFIFQYYEEEERQRGNFPDRFSGHQFPNYSSELNVNALLLGDSALYLCASSLAVFSLAAESYNEQSFGPGTRLTVL.

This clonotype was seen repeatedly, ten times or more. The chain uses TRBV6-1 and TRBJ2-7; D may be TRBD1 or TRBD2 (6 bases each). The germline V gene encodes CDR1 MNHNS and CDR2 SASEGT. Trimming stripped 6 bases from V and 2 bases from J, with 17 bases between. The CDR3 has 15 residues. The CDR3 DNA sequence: TGTGCCAGCAGAGGAATAGGGGGGCTCCCCTACGAGCAGTACTTC. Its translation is CASRGIGGLPYEQYF.

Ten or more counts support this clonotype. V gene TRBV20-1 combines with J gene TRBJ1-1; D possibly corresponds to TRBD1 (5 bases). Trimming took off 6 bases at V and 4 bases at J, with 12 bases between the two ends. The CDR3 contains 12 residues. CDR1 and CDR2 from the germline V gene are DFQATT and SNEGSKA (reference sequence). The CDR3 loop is CSARDGTTEAFF. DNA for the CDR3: TGCAGTGCGAGGGACGGAACCACTGAAGCTTTCTTT.

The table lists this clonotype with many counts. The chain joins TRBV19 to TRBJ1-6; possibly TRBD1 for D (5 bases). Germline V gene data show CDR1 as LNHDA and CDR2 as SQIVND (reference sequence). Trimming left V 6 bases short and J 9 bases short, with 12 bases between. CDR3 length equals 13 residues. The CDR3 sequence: CASRDPGFSPLHF. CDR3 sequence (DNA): TGTGCCAGTAGGGACCCAGGGTTTTCACCCCTCCACTTT. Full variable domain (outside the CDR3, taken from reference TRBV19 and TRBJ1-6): DGGITQSPKYLFRKEGQNVTLSCEQNLNHDAMYWYRQDPGQGLRLIYYSQIVNDFQKGDIAEGYSVSREKKESFPLTVTSAQKNPTAFYLCASRDPGFSPLHFGNGTRLTVT.

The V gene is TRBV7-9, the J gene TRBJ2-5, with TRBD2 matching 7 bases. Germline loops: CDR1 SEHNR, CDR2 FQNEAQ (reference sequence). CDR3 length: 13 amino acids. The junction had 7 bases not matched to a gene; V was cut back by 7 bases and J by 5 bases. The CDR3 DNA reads TGTGCCAGCACCCCTGGGGGAGGGGAGACCCAGTACTTC. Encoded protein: CASTPGGGETQYF. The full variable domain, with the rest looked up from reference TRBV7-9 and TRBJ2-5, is DTGVSQNPRHKITKRGQNVTFRCDPISEHNRLYWYRQTLGQGPEFLTYFQNEAQLEKSRLLSDRFSAERPKGSFSTLEIQRTEQGDSAMYLCASTPGGGETQYFGPGTRLLVL.